This paragraph reports one T cell receptor (beta chain). The data were obtained in a study of blood T cell repertoires in COVID-19. Across the whole study: Samples came from the United States, Italy and Spain, spanning acute and convalescent COVID-19. T cells, B-cell-depleted T cells, or PBMCs provided the cDNA or gDNA that served as material.

In the original processing: Amplified reference gene primers provided the basis for estimating nucleated cell counts. Libraries were prepared by immunoSEQ multiplex PCR; TCRdb keeps only in-frame clonotypes and omits some of them. V, J and clone size reflect that table, while D and trimming were determined from the DNA. The repertoire holds roughly 190,000 clones, with approximately 89% as singletons. Input material: peripheral blood. The sequence was collected from a man aged 70-80 years with acute or convalescent COVID-19.

Here the CDR3 reads CASSRQGRNTEAFF. CDR3 bases: TGTGCCAGCAGCCGACAGGGTAGGAACACTGAAGCTTTCTTT. The J gene is TRBJ1-1, the V gene TRBV7-3; 7 bases map to TRBD1. With 5 bases clipped from V and 1 base from J, the junction kept 4 bases outside the gene matches. CDR1 is SGHTA, CDR2 FQGTGA, per germline. This CDR3 region has 14 residues.